The T cell receptor (beta chain) under discussion was sequenced for a study of shared clonotypes between healthy human individuals (dated by TCRdb to about 2020). Looking at the study overall: Three men and a couple of women, aged 18 to 49 years, made up the cohort. For each donor, three plates each were used for CD4 naive and CD4 memory, two plates were used for CD8 naive, and one plate was used for CD8 memory. Each donor's leukapheresis produced roughly between roughly 0.85 and 9 billion PBMCs. To increase sequencing depth and limit assay-specific biases, different laboratories used diverse techniques to prepare libraries and sequence TCR repertoires. Blood TCR repertoires of about five healthy adults were deeply sequenced to estimate repertoire size and the extent of clonotype sharing between individuals. Here is what the overall study found, with its caveats: Sampling was restricted to blood, and TCR repertoires in tissues likely differ from the TCR repertoires found in blood. Compared with non-shared clonotypes, clonotypes shared by all four sorted-subset donors had higher generation probabilities. Pairwise subsampling indicated that sequencing depth was expected to affect the degree of clonotype sharing among donors. Because the study included only a small number of donors, the genetic and exposure-history diversity represented was limited. Larger estimated clonotype richness was generally found for naive subsets than for memory subsets. Incomplete sequencing was indicated by rarefaction of sorted-subset datasets, despite the large sequencing depth. When four donors were compared, the shared fraction of clonotypes was 5% to 6.5% for naive CD4, around 3.6% for naive CD8, more than 2% for memory CD4, and 0.35% to 0.4% for memory CD8.

The CDR3, from cysteine to phenylalanine, totals 16 residues. The entry retains the CDR3 DNA only, 48 bases that are in frame from base 1. CDR1 and CDR2, per the germline V gene (reference sequence), are LNHDA and SQIVND. V is reduced by 8 bases and J by 2 bases, leaving a spacing of 19 bases between them. As for this clone: No cognate antigen has been identified for it. No much larger clonotype is one base removed from it; base qualities were not supplied.

Donors were healthy HIV-negative adults with no recently reported acute infections or vaccinations. All donors were Caucasian adults living in Nashville, Tennessee, USA. CD4+ T cells were enriched by magnetic negative selection, after which naive cells were positively selected on CD45RA and the negative fraction was taken as the memory subset. Blood was collected by leukapheresis, and PBMCs were isolated by Ficoll-Histopaque density gradient centrifugation and then cryopreserved in liquid nitrogen vapor phase. Analytical flow cytometry was used to check the purity and quantity of every magnetically sorted T cell population. Genomic DNA was isolated from each sorted fraction and quantified by UV absorbance on a Nanodrop 2000c. Using the deep immunoSEQ assay, multiplex PCR amplified TCR CDR3 regions from genomic DNA. For each cell subset, the extracted genomic DNA was distributed evenly across all wells of several immunoSEQ 96-well plates, and each plate served as one replicate. For sorted subsets, roughly 190 ng of genomic DNA, equivalent to 25,000 to 35,000 T cell genomes, went into each replicate PCR. The purified libraries were quantified using a Qubit 3.0 fluorometer, sized with a Bioanalyzer 2100, and then quantified again using the KAPA Library Quantification kit. Every immunoSEQ 96-well plate was sequenced on a dedicated single-read 150-cycle Illumina NextSeq 550 flow cell. Regarding the original processing steps: Because only junctional sequences without quality scores were contained in the immunoSEQ output, filtering matching that applied to full-length reads could not be performed. Sequences were annotated with PyIR, a Python wrapper for IgBLAST v1.9, using IMGT germline references to assign V/J genes and CDR3. Any read was removed if the V/J assignment was weak (E-value above 1e-6), the CDR3 was missing, or the read contained stop codons, out-of-frame junctions, or ambiguous translated residues. A V3J clonotype was defined by an identical inferred V gene, J gene, and CDR3 amino acid sequence. To compute the percentage overlap between repertoires, the number of shared unique clonotypes was divided by the size of the smaller repertoire. RTK rarefaction, the Chao1 estimator, and Recon v2.1 estimates of unobserved clonotypes were used to assess repertoire richness. Generation probabilities were computed with OLGA for all TCRbeta clonotypes obtained by the gDNA method from several donors. The clones in this table, taken by TCRdb from immuneACCESS, are in-frame only. Not every clone is retained; where verified, under half of the shortfall comes from an unresolved V gene, and the cause of the rest is unknown. The V and J calls and clone size are taken from that table; D and trimming were inferred from the DNA. A total of 2.5 million or so clones appear in this sample, about 92% of them only once. The top ten clonotypes cover about 0.13% of the sample.

The source material was naive CD4+ T cells sorted from blood. According to the study, the label for this sample's cell subset or site signals: CD45RA+ positively selected. This clonotype originated in a man in his late teens or twenties in good health. The V gene is TRBV19 and the J gene is TRBJ1-5; the D segment could be TRBD1, given 6 matching bases. The DNA sequence is as follows: TGTGCCAGTCGACCAGGGGTCGAGGGGGGCAATCAGCCCCAGCATTTT. This is translated as CASRPGVEGGNQPQHF.